This T cell receptor (beta chain) was recorded in a study of OX40 agonist ivuxolimab in advanced cancers. Study context: Ivuxolimab doses were 0.01, 0.1, 0.3, 1.5, 3 or 10 mg/kg every 2 weeks. Therapy given before enrollment (anti-PD-1, anti-PD-L1 or anti-CTLA-4) was allowed, and roughly 41% had some. Points from the study as a whole: What antigens the expanded peripheral T cells recognized was never established.

Method: immunoSEQ multiplex PCR; TCRdb's copy keeps in-frame clones and lacks some. The table shows 9,500 to 15,000 clones, with around 80% occurring only once. Sampled blood was obtained at baseline, cycle 4 day 1, and cycle 7 day 1. With V trimmed by 5 bases and J by 1 base, 7 bases remained unmatched. This CDR3 is built from 16 residues. Germline V gives CDR1 MNHEY, CDR2 SMNVEV (reference sequence). Turning to this clone: What it binds is not known.

Sample: CD4+ or CD8+ T cells sorted from blood, taken in a trial of the OX40 agonist ivuxolimab. The rearrangement links TRBV27 to TRBJ2-3; TRBD1 matches at 9 bases. The receptor was derived from an adult with an advanced solid tumor such as melanoma, head and neck, liver or kidney cancer. The CDR3 DNA reads as TGTGCCAGCAGTATCGACAGGGGGACAGGCACAGATACGCAGTATTTT. It encodes CASSIDRGTGTDTQYF.